A selection of T cell receptor beta chains follows, all from one sample in a study of T cell repertoires in cytomegalovirus infection. TCRdb re-called the reads through MiXCR, storing one row per CDR3 protein. The sample has about 230,000 distinct CDR3 sequences; approximately 24% are singletons. Sequenced: CD8+ T cells from PBMCs. Receptors were obtained from a human donor in good health (CMV status not recorded). Some clones in this sample may be carry-over from other donors' samples. Both conserved end residues are part of each CDR3. D genes are given only for firm matches. Clone size is stated in some rows and not others, as once, few, many or a class when expanded.

D | J | size | length | V | DNA | CDR3
TRBD2 | TRBJ2-1 | many | 19 | TRBV6-5 | TGTGCCAGCAGTCTGGTGGCTAGCGGGGGGCACAGCTCCTACAATGAGCAGTTCTTC | CASSLVASGGHSSYNEQFF
TRBD1 | TRBJ1-2 | - | 14 | TRBV12-3/TRBV12-4 | TGTGCCAGCAGTCGGACAGGGGGGTACTATGGCTACACCTTC | CASSRTGGYYGYTF
- | TRBJ1-2 | - | 10 | TRBV2 | TGTGCCACTAACGGGGATGGCTACACCTTC | CATNGDGYTF
- | TRBJ2-7 | - | 12 | TRBV6-5 | TGTGCCAGCAGTTACGACAGCTACGAGCAGTACTTC | CASSYDSYEQYF
- | TRBJ1-4 | many | 15 | TRBV4-1 | TGCGCCAGCAGCCAAGAGGGTGGGGGTCATGAAAAACTGTTTTTT | CASSQEGGGHEKLFF
TRBD1 | TRBJ2-5 | many | 13 | TRBV7-2 | TGTGCCAGCAGCACGGGACAGCGAGAGACCCAGTACTTC | CASSTGQRETQYF
- | TRBJ2-2 | - | 14 | TRBV6-6 | TGTGCCAGCAGTATAGGGGGGTTCACCGGGGAGCTGTTTTTT | CASSIGGFTGELFF
- | TRBJ2-6 | - | 17 | TRBV2 | TGTGCCAGCACGCCGGGCCCGGAACCCTCTGGGGCCAACGTCCTGACTTTC | CASTPGPEPSGANVLTF
- | TRBJ2-1 | few | 16 | TRBV3-1 | TGTGCCAGCAGCCAAGATTTTACATTCTCCTACAATGAGCAGTTCTTC | CASSQDFTFSYNEQFF
- | TRBJ1-1 | few | 15 | TRBV12-3/TRBV12-4 | TGTGCCAGCAGTATACCACAGGGTAAAAACACTGAAGCTTTCTTT | CASSIPQGKNTEAFF
- | TRBJ2-1 | - | 13 | TRBV7-2 | TGTGCCGAGGGTAGCCCTTGGGGGGTTGAGCAGTTCTTC | CAEGSPWGVEQFF
- | TRBJ2-1 | few | 13 | TRBV9 | TGTGCCAGTAGCCCGTTACGGGGGCGCGAGCAGTTCTTC | CASSPLRGREQFF
- | TRBJ2-7 | many | 15 | TRBV7-6 | TGTGCCAGCAGCTTAGGGGGGGCAAGCTCCTACGAGCAGTACTTC | CASSLGGASSYEQYF
TRBD1 | TRBJ2-7 | many | 14 | TRBV28 | TGTGCCAGCAGGGCCGGGACAGGATCCTACGAGCAGTACTTC | CASRAGTGSYEQYF
TRBD1 | TRBJ2-2 | many | 15 | TRBV7-9 | TGTGCCAGCAGCTCCGCCGACAGGGCGGCCGGGGAGCTGTTTTTT | CASSSADRAAGELFF
- | TRBJ2-5 | - | 16 | TRBV3-1 | TGTGCCAGCAGCCCTTATATAGTGGACGGTGGGGAGACCCAGTACTTC | CASSPYIVDGGETQYF
- | TRBJ2-7 | - | 13 | TRBV24-1 | TGTGCCACCAGTGAAGGACCCTCCTACGAGCAGTACTTC | CATSEGPSYEQYF
- | TRBJ1-1 | - | 11 | TRBV25-1 | TGTGCCAGCAGCTCAGGCTTTGAAGCTTTCTTT | CASSSGFEAFF
- | TRBJ2-2 | - | 15 | TRBV29-1 | TGCAGCGTTGAAGACCCAGCATCGAACAACGGGGAGCTGTTTTTT | CSVEDPASNNGELFF
TRBD1 | TRBJ2-5 | many | 16 | TRBV28 | TGTGCCAGCAGTTTACCCCGGGACAGTTCCCAAGAGACCCAGTACTTC | CASSLPRDSSQETQYF
- | TRBJ2-2 | few | 17 | TRBV4-1 | TGCGCCAGCAGCCAAGTCTGGACGGGGGACAACACCGGGGAGCTGTTTTTT | CASSQVWTGDNTGELFF
- | TRBJ2-3 | - | 12 | TRBV11-2 | TGTGCCAGCAGGGGCCTCCAGGATACGCAGTATTTT | CASRGLQDTQYF
- | TRBJ2-2 | few | 15 | TRBV4-2 | TGTGCCAGCAGGGGACCCTCAACGAACACCGGGGAGCTGTTTTTT | CASRGPSTNTGELFF
- | TRBJ2-1 | few | 16 | TRBV4-1 | TGCGCCAGCAGCCAAGATGAGGGGCCCAGCTACAATGAGCAGTTCTTC | CASSQDEGPSYNEQFF
- | TRBJ1-1 | - | 13 | TRBV19 | TGTGCCAGTAGTATCCCAGGGGCCACTGAAGCTTTCTTT | CASSIPGATEAFF
- | TRBJ1-1 | few | 15 | TRBV4-1 | TGCGCCAGCAGCCAAGATAACCAGGGGCCACCTGAAGCTTTCTTT | CASSQDNQGPPEAFF
- | TRBJ1-1 | - | 17 | TRBV20-1 | TGCAGTGTCCCCCGGGACACCTCATTAATCGTAAACACTGAAGCTTTCTTT | CSVPRDTSLIVNTEAFF
TRBD2 | TRBJ2-1 | few | 15 | TRBV7-3 | TGTGCCAGCAGCTTTGCGGGGGGGCCTAACAATGAGCAGTTCTTC | CASSFAGGPNNEQFF
- | TRBJ2-1 | many | 13 | TRBV7-3 | TGTGCCAGCAGCTTAAATACTGGTAATGAGCAGTTCTTC | CASSLNTGNEQFF
- | TRBJ2-1 | - | 12 | TRBV25-1 | TGTGCCAGCAATCAGCTTTCTTATGAGCAGTTCTTC | CASNQLSYEQFF